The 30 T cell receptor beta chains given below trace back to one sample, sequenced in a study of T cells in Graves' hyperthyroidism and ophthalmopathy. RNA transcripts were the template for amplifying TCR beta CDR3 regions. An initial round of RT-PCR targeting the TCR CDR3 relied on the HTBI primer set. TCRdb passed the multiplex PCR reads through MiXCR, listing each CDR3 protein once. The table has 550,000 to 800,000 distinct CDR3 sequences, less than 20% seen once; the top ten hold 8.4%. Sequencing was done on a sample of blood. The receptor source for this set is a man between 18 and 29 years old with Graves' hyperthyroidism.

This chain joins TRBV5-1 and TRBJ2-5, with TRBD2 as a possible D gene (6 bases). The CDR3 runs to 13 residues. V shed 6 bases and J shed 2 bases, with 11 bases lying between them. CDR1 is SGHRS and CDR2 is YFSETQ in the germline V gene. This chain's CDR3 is CASKGTAQETQYF. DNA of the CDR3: TGCGCCAGCAAAGGGACTGCACAAGAGACCCAGTACTTC.

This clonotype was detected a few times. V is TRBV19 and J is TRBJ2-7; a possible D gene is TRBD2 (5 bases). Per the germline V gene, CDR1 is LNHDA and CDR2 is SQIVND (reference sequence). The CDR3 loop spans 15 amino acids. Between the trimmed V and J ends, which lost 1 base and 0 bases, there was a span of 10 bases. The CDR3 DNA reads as TGTGCCAGTAGTATAGGGGCGGGTTTCTCCTACGAGCAGTACTTC. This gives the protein CASSIGAGFSYEQYF.

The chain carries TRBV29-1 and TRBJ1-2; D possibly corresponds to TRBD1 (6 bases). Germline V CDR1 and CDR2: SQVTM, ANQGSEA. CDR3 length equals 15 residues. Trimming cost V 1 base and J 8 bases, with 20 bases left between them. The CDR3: CSVEVIQGLLGGYTF. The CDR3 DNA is TGCAGCGTTGAAGTGATACAGGGACTTTTAGGAGGCTACACCTTC.

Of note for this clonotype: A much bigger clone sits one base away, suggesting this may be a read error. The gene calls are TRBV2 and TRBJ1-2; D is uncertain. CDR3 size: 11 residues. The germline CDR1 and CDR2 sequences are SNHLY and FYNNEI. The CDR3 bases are TGTGCCAGCAGTGATATTGCCCGCTACGCCTTC. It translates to CASSDIARYAF.

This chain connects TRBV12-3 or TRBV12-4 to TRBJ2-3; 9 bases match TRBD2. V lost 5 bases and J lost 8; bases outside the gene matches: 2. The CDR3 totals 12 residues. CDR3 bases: TGTGCCAGCAGTATGACTAGCGGTACGCAGTATTTT. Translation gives CASSMTSGTQYF.

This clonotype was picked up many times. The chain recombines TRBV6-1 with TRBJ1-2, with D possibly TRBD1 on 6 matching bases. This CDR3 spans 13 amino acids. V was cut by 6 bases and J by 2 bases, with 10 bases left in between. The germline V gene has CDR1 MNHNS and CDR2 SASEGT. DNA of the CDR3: TGTGCCAGCAGGAGAGGACAGAACTATGGCTACACCTTC. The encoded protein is CASRRGQNYGYTF.

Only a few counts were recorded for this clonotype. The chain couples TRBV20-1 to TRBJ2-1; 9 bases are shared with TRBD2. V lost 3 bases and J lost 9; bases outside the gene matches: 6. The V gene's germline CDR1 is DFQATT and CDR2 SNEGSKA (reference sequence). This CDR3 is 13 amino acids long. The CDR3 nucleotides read TGCAGTGCTAGGCGGGAGGGACCCGGTGAGCAGTTCTTC. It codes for CSARREGPGEQFF.

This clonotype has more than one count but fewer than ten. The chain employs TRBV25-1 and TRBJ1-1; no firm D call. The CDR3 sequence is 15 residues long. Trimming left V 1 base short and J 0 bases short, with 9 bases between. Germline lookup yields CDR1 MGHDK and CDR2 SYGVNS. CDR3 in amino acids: CASSESAEMNTEAFF. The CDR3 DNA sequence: TGTGCCAGCAGTGAATCGGCGGAGATGAACACTGAAGCTTTCTTT.

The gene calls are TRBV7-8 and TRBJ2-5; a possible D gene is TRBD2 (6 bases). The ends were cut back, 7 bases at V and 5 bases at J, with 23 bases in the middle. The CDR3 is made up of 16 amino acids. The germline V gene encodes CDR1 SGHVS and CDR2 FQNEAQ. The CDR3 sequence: CASTQRLLGLGETQYF. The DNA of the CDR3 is TGTGCCAGCACCCAACGCCTTTTGGGACTGGGCGAGACCCAGTACTTC.

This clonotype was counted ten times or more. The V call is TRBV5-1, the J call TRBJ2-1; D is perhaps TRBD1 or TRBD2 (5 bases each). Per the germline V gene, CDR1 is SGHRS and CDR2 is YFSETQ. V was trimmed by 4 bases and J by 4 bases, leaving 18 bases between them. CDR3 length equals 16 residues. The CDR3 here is CASSDGAGALYNEQFF. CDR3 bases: TGCGCCAGCAGCGATGGGGCCGGGGCACTGTACAATGAGCAGTTCTTC.

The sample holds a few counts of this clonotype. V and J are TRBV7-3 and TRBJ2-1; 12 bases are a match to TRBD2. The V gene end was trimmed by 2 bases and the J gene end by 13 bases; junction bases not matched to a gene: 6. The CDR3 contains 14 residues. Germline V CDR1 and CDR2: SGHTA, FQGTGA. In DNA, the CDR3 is TGTGCCAGCAGCTTAGGCCTAGCGGGAGGGCGCCAGTTCTTC. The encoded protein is CASSLGLAGGRQFF. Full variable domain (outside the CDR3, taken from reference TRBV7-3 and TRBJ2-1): GAGVSQTPSNKVTEKGKYVELRCDPISGHTALYWYRQSLGQGPEFLIYFQGTGAADDSGLPNDRFFAVRPEGSVSTLKIQRTERGDSAVYLCASSLGLAGGRQFFGPGTRLTVL.

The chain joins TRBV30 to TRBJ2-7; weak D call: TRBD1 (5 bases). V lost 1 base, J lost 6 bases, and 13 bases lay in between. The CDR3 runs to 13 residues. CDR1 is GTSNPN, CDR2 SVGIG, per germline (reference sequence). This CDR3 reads CAWSALGEGEQYF. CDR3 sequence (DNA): TGTGCCTGGAGTGCCCTAGGGGAAGGCGAGCAGTACTTC. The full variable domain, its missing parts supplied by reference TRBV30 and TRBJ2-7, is SQTIHQWPATLVQPVGSPLSLECTVEGTSNPNLYWYRQAAGRGLQLLFYSVGIGQISSEVPQNLSASRPQDRQFILSSKKLLLSDSGFYLCAWSALGEGEQYFGPGTRLTVT.

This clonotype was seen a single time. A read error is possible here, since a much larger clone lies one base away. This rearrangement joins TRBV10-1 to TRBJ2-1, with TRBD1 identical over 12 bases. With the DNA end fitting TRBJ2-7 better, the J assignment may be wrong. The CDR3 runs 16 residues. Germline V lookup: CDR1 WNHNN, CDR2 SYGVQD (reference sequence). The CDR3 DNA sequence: TGCGCCAGCAGTGTGGGACAGGGGGCTCCCTACAATGAGCAGTACTTC. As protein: CASSVGQGAPYNEQYF.

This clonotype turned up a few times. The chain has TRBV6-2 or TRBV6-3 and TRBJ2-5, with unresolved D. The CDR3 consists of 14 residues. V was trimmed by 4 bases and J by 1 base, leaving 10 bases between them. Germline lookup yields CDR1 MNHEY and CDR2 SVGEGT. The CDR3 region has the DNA TGTGCCAGCAGTTTGAGTCCGATCCAAGAGACCCAGTACTTC. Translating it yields CASSLSPIQETQYF.

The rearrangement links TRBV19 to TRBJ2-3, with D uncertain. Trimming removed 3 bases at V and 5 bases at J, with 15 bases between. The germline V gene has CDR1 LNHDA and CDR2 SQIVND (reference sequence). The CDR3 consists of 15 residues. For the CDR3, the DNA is TGTGCCAGTAGTATTTCGGTCGTGGTAGGAGATACGCAGTATTTT. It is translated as CASSISVVVGDTQYF.

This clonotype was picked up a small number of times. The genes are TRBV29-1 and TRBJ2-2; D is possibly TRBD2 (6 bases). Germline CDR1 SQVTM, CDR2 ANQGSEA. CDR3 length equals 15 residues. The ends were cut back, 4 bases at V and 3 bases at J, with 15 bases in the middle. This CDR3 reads CSVVGGGLHTGELFF. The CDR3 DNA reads TGCAGCGTTGTGGGAGGAGGCCTGCACACCGGGGAGCTGTTTTTT.

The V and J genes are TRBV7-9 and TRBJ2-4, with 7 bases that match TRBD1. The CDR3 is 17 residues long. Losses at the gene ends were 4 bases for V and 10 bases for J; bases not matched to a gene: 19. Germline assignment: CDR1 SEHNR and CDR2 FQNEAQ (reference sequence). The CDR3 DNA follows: TGTGCCAGCAGCTCCCGAGTTCCGGGACAGACCGACGCGATTCAGTACTTC. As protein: CASSSRVPGQTDAIQYF.

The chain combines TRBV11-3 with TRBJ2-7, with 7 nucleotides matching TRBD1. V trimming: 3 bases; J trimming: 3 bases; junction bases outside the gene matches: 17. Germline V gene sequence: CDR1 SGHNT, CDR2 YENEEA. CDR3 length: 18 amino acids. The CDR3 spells CASSFGRKGTVGIYEQYF. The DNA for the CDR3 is TGTGCCAGCAGCTTCGGGCGCAAGGGGACAGTTGGGATCTACGAGCAGTACTTC.

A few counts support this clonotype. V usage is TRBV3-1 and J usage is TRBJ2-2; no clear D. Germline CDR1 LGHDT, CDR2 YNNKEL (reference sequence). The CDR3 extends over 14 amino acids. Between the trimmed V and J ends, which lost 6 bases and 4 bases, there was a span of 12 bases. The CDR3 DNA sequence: TGTGCCAGCAGTATGATGGGTGGCACCGGGGAGCTGTTTTTT. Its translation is CASSMMGGTGELFF.

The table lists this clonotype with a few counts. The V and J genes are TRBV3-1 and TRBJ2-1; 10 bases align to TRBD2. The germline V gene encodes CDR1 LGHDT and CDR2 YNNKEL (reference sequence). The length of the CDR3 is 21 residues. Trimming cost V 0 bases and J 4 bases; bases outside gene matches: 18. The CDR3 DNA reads TGTGCCAGCAGCCAAGAGGGATGGGGAGTAGCGGGAGGTGTAAGGTACAATGAGCAGTTCTTC. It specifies CASSQEGWGVAGGVRYNEQFF.

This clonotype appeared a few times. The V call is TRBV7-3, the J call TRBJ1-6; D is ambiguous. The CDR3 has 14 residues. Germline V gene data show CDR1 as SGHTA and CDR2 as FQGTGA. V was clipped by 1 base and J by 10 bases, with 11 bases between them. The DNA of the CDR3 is TGTGCCAGCAGCTTAAAGGGCCTAGCCTCACCCCTCCACTTT. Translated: CASSLKGLASPLHF.

The CDR3 reads CASSVGNAGNTIYF. The CDR3 nucleotides read TGTGCCAGCAGCGTAGGCAATGCTGGAAACACCATATATTTT. J is TRBJ1-3 and V is TRBV9; D ambiguous. Deletions cut 0 bases from V and 2 bases from J, with 6 bases between. The CDR3 has 14 residues. CDR1 and CDR2 from the germline V gene are SGDLS and YYNGEE. Combining the CDR3 with reference TRBV9 and TRBJ1-3 gives the whole variable domain DSGVTQTPKHLITATGQRVTLRCSPRSGDLSVYWYQQSLDQGLQFLIQYYNGEERAKGNILERFSAQQFPDLHSELNLSSLELGDSALYFCASSVGNAGNTIYFGEGSWLTVV.

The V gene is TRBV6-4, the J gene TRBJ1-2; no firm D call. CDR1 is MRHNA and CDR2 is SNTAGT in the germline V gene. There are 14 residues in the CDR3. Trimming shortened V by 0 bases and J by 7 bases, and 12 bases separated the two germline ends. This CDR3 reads CASSDSAQASGYTF. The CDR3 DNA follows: TGTGCCAGCAGTGACTCGGCCCAAGCCAGTGGCTACACCTTC.

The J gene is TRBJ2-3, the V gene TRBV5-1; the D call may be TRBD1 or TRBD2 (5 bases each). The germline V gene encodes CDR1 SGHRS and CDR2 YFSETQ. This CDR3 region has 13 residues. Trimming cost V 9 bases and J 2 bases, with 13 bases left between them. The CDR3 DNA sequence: TGCGCCACCGGTGACGGGGCCACAGATACGCAGTATTTT. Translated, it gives CATGDGATDTQYF.

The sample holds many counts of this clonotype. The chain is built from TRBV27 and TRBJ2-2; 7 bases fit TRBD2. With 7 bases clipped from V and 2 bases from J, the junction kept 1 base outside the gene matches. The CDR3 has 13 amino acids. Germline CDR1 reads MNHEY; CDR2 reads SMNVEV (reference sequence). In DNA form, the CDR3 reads TGTGCCAGCAAAGCGGGAAACACCGGGGAGCTGTTTTTT. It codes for CASKAGNTGELFF.

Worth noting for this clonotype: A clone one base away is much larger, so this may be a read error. The CDR3 is CSVGTSGNYNEQYF. CDR3 DNA: TGCAGCGTAGGGACTAGCGGGAACTACAATGAGCAGTACTTC. The chain joins TRBV29-1 to TRBJ2-1; 13 bases align to TRBD2. The closer fit of TRBJ2-7 to the DNA end suggests the J call may be wrong. There are 14 residues in the CDR3. From germline, CDR1 is SQVTM and CDR2 ANQGSEA.

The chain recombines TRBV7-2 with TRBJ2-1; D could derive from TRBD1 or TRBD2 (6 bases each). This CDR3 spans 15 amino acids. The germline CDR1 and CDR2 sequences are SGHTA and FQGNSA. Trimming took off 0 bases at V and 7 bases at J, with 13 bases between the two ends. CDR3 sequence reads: CASSLARGTTNEQFF. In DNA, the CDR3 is TGTGCCAGCAGCTTAGCCCGCGGGACAACAAATGAGCAGTTCTTC.

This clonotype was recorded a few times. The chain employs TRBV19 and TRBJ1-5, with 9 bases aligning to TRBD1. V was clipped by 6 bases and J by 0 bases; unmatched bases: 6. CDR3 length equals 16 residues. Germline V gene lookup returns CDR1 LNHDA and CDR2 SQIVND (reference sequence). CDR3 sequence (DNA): TGTGCCAGTAGCCTGACAGGGGGGTTTAGCAATCAGCCCCAGCATTTT. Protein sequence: CASSLTGGFSNQPQHF. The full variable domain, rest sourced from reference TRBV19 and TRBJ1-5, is DGGITQSPKYLFRKEGQNVTLSCEQNLNHDAMYWYRQDPGQGLRLIYYSQIVNDFQKGDIAEGYSVSREKKESFPLTVTSAQKNPTAFYLCASSLTGGFSNQPQHFGDGTRLSIL.

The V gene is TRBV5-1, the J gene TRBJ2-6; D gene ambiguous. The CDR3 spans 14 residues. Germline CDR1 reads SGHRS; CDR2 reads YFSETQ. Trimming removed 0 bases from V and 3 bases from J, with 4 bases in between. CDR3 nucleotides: TGCGCCAGCAGCTTGGCCTATGGGGCCAACGTCCTGACTTTC. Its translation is CASSLAYGANVLTF. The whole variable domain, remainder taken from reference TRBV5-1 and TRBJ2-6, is KAGVTQTPRYLIKTRGQQVTLSCSPISGHRSVSWYQQTPGQGLQFLFEYFSETQRNKGNFPGRFSGRQFSNSRSEMNVSTLELGDSALYLCASSLAYGANVLTFGAGSRLTVL.

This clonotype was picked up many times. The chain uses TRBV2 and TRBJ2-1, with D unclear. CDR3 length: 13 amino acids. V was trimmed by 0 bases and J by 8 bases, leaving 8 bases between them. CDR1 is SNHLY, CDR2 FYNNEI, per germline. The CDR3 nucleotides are TGTGCCAGCAGTGAAGCCACGGTCGATGAGCAGTTCTTC. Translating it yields CASSEATVDEQFF. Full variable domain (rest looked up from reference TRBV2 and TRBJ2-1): EPEVTQTPSHQVTQMGQEVILRCVPISNHLYFYWYRQILGQKVEFLVSFYNNEISEKSEIFDDQFSVERPDGSNFTLKIRSTKLEDSAMYFCASSEATVDEQFFGPGTRLTVL.